This T cell receptor beta chain was captured by sequencing in a study of beta chain features in type 1 diabetes (dated by TCRdb to 2017 to 2018). About the investigation overall: No differences in mean age, gender distribution, total cell number or subset yield were found between patients and healthy donors. Whereas all 28 donors provided naive and central memory subsets, regulatory and stem cell-like memory subsets were isolated from just 8 patients and about 8 healthy donors. Across all samples, 107,917,701 sorted cells were examined, and cell number per subset correlated strongly with RNA yield. The study compared the TCRB repertoires of sorted circulating CD4+ T cell subsets in recently diagnosed type 1 diabetes patients with those in matched healthy donors.

What the research found in general, with its limitations: Because cDNA was sequenced instead of genomic DNA, activated cells with high expression could be over-represented, although the groups did not differ in activation or CD3 levels. Naive, central memory and regulatory TCRB repertoires appeared to be more similar among patients than among healthy donors. At VDJ recombination sites, patients with type 1 diabetes made fewer insertions and deleted more nucleotides, a pattern implying thymic rearrangement abnormalities. PCR might favor shorter templates, but patient and control samples were amplified and corrected together, so any skew would affect both groups equally. A moderate but significant shortening of TCRB CDR3 length was observed in type 1 diabetes patients in all four CD4+ subsets. HLA sub-analyses involved small numbers of individuals, so any influence of HLA type on TCRB rearrangement remained unresolved.

The entire amount of isolated RNA was reverse transcribed using the High Capacity cDNA Reverse Transcription Kit, so the sequenced TCRB transcripts were expressed ones. Naive, central memory and regulatory T cell samples underwent deep immunoSEQ sequencing, averaging about 3.57 million total reads per sample. Sorted cells were lysed in RLT buffer and RNA was extracted with DNase-treated RNeasy Micro or Mini kits, depending on cell number. To prevent cross-contamination, every cell subset was processed on its own, while patient and healthy donor samples were processed together. The immunoSEQ multiplex PCR was used to amplify TCRB sequences from cDNA, generating 87-bp fragments that spanned the CDR3 region. Sequencing of the amplicons was performed on the Illumina HiSeq platform. The source study handled its data this way. PCR bias was corrected computationally using synthetic template baselines, and reads within Hamming distance 2 were collapsed, with unmergeable singletons discarded. Reads were aligned against IMGT so that V, D and J genes, CDR3 length and insertions or deletions at six rearrangement sites could be assigned. Within each subset, clonotype counts were normalized to sorted cell number, after which true diversity and Gini coefficients were computed with the tcR R package. The overlap coefficient, calculated on TCRB nucleotide sequences, was used to quantify repertoire sharing. Out-of-frame TCRB sequences from naive cells were analyzed as a proxy for the pre-selection repertoire. This immuneACCESS table, as held by TCRdb, lists in-frame sequences with V and J called but not all clones. Of the missing ones, under half trace to an unresolved V gene in checked studies; the others have no known cause. Clone size and V and J calls were adopted from that table, with D and trimming inferred from the DNA. Present in this sample are hundreds of thousands of clones, roughly an eighth of which were seen just once. The top ten clones comprise 0.03% to 0.045% of the sample.

Each donor gave one peripheral blood draw, averaging about 120 mL, which was collected into heparinised tubes. A BD FACSAria II and a panel including CD45RO, CCR7, CD25, CD127, CD95 and CD27 were used to sort naive, central memory, regulatory and stem cell-like memory CD4+ T cells. All sorted populations exceeded 98% purity. PBMCs were isolated immediately by Lymphoprep density gradient centrifugation and stained directly without culture. To minimize batch effects, samples were stained and sorted in pairs, one healthy donor with one patient per experiment. Details on this clone: No cognate antigen has been identified for it. It has no much larger one-base neighbor in the sample; base qualities were not kept.

Sequenced material: naive CD4+ T cells from blood. Per the publication, the cell subset or site label means: true naive CD4+ T cells. The origin of this receptor is a man aged 18 to 29 with type 1 diabetes.

The sequence in DNA is TGTGCCAGCCTCTCGGCGGGCGGCACAGATACGCAGTATTTT. This is translated as CASLSAGGTDTQYF. The chain was built from TRBV2 and TRBJ2-3; the D gene is perhaps TRBD2, from 5 matching bases. According to the germline V gene, CDR1 reads SNHLY and CDR2 reads FYNNEI. The V and J ends are trimmed by 8 bases and 1 base, leaving 13 bases between them. Including the terminal cysteine and phenylalanine, the CDR3 comprises 14 residues. Only the CDR3 portion is preserved as DNA: 42 bases, with reading frame beginning at the first base.